This TCR beta chain was recovered during a study of OX40 agonist ivuxolimab in advanced cancers. Study background: Intravenous ivuxolimab was administered to patients every 2 weeks at 0.01 to 10 mg/kg. Prior therapy, whether anti-PD-1, anti-PD-L1 or anti-CTLA-4, was allowed, and 35% to 40% had some.

Repertoires were generated with immunoSEQ multiplex PCR, while TCRdb's copy carries only in-frame clones and drops some. The sample records more than 65,000 clones, approximately 89% being singletons. There are 15 residues in the CDR3. The ends lost 2 bases at V and 1 base at J; junction bases unmatched: 2. Germline lookup yields CDR1 SGHRS and CDR2 YFSETQ. The source of this sequence is an adult with an advanced solid tumor such as melanoma, head and neck, liver or kidney cancer. The specimen was CD4+ or CD8+ T cells sorted from blood, collected in a trial of the OX40 agonist ivuxolimab. V usage is TRBV5-1 and J usage is TRBJ2-2, with 7 nucleotides matching TRBD1. The CDR3 DNA is TGCGCCAGCAGCTTAGGGGGCCTGAACACCGGGGAGCTGTTTTTT. Its translation is CASSLGGLNTGELFF.